This T cell receptor (beta chain) was recovered during a study of neurological immune-mediated disorders. This clonotype was found many times. What it binds is unknown. The study, taken as a whole, reports: Expanded clones shared no CDR3 amino acid sequences across subjects, suggesting private repertoires in all groups.

MiXCR was run by TCRdb on the 5' RACE reads, yielding one entry per CDR3 protein. In the table there are 70,000 to 95,000 distinct CDR3 sequences, 12% to 15% of which are singletons. V lost 3 bases and J 5 bases, leaving 7 bases between the germline ends. CDR3 length: 12 residues. CDR1 and CDR2 from the germline V gene are SEHNR and FQNEAQ (reference sequence). This sequence originates from a woman aged 45-59 years in good health. V usage is TRBV7-9 and J usage is TRBJ2-5; the D is unclear. Sequenced input: PBMCs. For the CDR3, the DNA is TGTGCCAGCAGCTTCTCGTTGGAGACCCAGTACTTC. Its protein is CASSFSLETQYF.